This T cell receptor (beta chain) was sequenced during a study of control samples from healthy donors and cancer patients. Using immunoSEQ multiplex PCR, the repertoire was profiled, and TCRdb retains in-frame clones only, with some absent. Here the sample spans over 100,000 clones, 80% to 95% being singletons. This CDR3 spans 16 amino acids. CDR1 and CDR2 from the germline V gene are LNHNV and YYDKDF (reference sequence). The V and J ends lost 2 bases and 7 bases respectively, with 21 bases between them. The sequence derives from a woman aged 50 to 60 in good health. V gene TRBV15 combines with J gene TRBJ2-7; tentatively, D is TRBD1 or TRBD2 (5 bases each). Source material: blood. CDR3 sequence: CATSRPEGPGRAEQYF. The DNA of the CDR3 is TGTGCCACCAGCAGACCCGAGGGGCCCGGAAGGGCGGAGCAGTACTTC.